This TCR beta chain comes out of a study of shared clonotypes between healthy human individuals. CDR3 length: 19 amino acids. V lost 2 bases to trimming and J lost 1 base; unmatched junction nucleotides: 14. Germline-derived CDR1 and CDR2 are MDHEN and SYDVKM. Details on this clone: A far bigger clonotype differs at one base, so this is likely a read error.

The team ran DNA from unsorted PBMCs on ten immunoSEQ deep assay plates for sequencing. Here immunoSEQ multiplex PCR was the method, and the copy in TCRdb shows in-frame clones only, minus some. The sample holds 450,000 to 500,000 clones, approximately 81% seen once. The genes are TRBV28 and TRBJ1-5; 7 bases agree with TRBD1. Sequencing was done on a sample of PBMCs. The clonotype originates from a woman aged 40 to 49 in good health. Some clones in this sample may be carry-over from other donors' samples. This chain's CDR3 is CASSLLCTGASRSNQPQHF. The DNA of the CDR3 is TGTGCCAGCAGTTTACTTTGTACAGGGGCGAGTAGGAGCAATCAGCCCCAGCATTTT.